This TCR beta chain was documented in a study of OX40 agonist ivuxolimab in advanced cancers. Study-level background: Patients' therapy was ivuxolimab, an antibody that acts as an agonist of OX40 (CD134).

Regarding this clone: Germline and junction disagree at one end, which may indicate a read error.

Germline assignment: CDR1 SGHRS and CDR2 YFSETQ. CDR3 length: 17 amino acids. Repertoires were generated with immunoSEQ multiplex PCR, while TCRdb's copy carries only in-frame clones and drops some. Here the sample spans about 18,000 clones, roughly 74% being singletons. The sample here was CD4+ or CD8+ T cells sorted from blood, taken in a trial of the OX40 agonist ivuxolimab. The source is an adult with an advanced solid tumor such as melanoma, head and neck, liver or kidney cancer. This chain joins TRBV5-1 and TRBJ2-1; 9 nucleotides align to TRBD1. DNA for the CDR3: TGCGCCAGCAGCTTTCGACAGGGGGAAGTATCTCGCAATGAGCGGTTCTTC. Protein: CASSFRQGEVSRNERFF.